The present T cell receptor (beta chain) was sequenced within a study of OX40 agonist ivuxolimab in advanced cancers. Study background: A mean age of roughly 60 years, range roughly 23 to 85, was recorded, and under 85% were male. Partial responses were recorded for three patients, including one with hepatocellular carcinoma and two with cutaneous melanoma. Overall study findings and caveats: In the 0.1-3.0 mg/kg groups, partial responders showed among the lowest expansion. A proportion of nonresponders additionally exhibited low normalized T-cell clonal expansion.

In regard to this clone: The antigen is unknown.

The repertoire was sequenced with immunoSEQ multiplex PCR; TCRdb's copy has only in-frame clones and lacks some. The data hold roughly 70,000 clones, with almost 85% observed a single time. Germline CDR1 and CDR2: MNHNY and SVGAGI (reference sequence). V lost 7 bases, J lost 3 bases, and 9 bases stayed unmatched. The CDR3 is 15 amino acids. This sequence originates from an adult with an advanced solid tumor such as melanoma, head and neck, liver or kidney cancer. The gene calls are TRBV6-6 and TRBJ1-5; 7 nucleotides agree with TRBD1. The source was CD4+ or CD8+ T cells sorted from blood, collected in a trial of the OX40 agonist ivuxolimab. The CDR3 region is CASTISTGNNQPQHF. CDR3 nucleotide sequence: TGTGCCAGCACCATCTCGACAGGGAACAATCAGCCCCAGCATTTT.